The text below deals with one TCR beta chain. Time point described: pre-treatment sample, taken before nivolumab and TIL therapy. This entry comes from a study of TIL therapy for anti-PD-1-resistant metastatic lung cancer. The libraries were made with immunoSEQ v3. Produced via immunoSEQ multiplex PCR; TCRdb's table is partial and in-frame only. Of 40,000 to 60,000 clones listed, roughly 78% are singletons. This CDR3 comprises 11 residues. Germline V gene sequence: CDR1 DFQATT, CDR2 SNEGSKA (reference sequence). Trimming cost V 4 bases and J 1 base, with 4 bases left between them. The TCR was taken from a woman aged 30-79 years with non-small cell lung cancer. The chain is built from TRBV20-1 and TRBJ1-1; no clear D. The sample in question was blood, obtained at baseline. This CDR3 is CSAKSNTEAFF. In DNA form, the CDR3 reads TGCAGTGCTAAGTCGAACACTGAAGCTTTCTTT.